This entry lists 27 T cell receptor beta chains sequenced from one sample in a study of blood T cell repertoires in COVID-19. Generated by immunoSEQ multiplex PCR, the TCRdb table keeps only in-frame clones and is missing some. The repertoire holds some 220,000 clones, with 75% to 85% as singletons. The sequenced material came from peripheral blood. All receptors come from a man aged 50-60 years with COVID-19, enrolled during active disease.

The DNA of the CDR3 is TGCAGCGTTGACAGGACTAACGTTTACAATGAGCAGTTCTTC. The encoded protein is CSVDRTNVYNEQFF. The gene calls are TRBV29-1 and TRBJ2-1; possible D gene TRBD2, 6 bases. Germline V lookup: CDR1 SQVTM, CDR2 ANQGSEA. CDR3 length: 14 residues. The germline V and J ends were trimmed by 3 bases and 4 bases, with 13 bases remaining between them.

The chain has TRBV6-5 and TRBJ1-1; D uncertain. The CDR3 contains 12 residues. Trimming removed 4 bases from V and 6 bases from J, with 9 bases in between. Germline V gene sequence: CDR1 MNHEY, CDR2 SVGAGI. CDR3 sequence (DNA): TGTGCCAGCAGTTCACAAGGAGCTGAAGCTTTCTTT. It specifies CASSSQGAEAFF.

Only a few counts were recorded for this clone. The genes are TRBV30 and TRBJ1-5; no definite D call. Germline-derived CDR1 and CDR2 are GTSNPN and SVGIG (reference sequence). With 0 bases removed from V and 5 bases from J, the gap between germline ends came to 14 bases. The CDR3 has 15 residues. CDR3 DNA sequence: TGTGCCTGGAGTGTACCTAGCCGGGTACATCAGCCCCAGCATTTT. Translating gives CAWSVPSRVHQPQHF.

Only one count was recorded for this clone. This chain joins TRBV19 and TRBJ2-3; 8 positions match TRBD2. This CDR3 is 15 amino acids long. Trimming cost V 3 bases and J 1 base; bases outside gene matches: 3. Germline V gene data show CDR1 as LNHDA and CDR2 as SQIVND (reference sequence). The DNA for the CDR3 is TGTGCCAGTAGTATCGGTAGCGGGGGCACAGATACGCAGTATTTT. It specifies CASSIGSGGTDTQYF.

In this sample, this clone turned up once. The genes are TRBV2 and TRBJ2-7; the D gene is possibly TRBD2 (5 bases). V was pared by 5 bases and J by 3 bases, with 8 bases between. CDR1 and CDR2 (germline): SNHLY, FYNNEI. The CDR3 spans 12 residues. This CDR3 is CASSFGGYEQYF. The CDR3 DNA follows: TGTGCCAGCAGTTTCGGAGGCTACGAGCAGTACTTC.

This clone was observed a few times. This rearrangement joins TRBV5-4 to TRBJ1-2; no definite D call. The CDR3 covers 13 residues. Germline lookup yields CDR1 SGHNT and CDR2 YYREEE (reference sequence). Trimming left V 0 bases short and J 4 bases short, with 7 bases between. CDR3 DNA sequence: TGTGCCAGCAGCTTGGACAGAGTCTATGGCTACACCTTC. It yields the protein CASSLDRVYGYTF.

The CDR3 bases are TGCGCCAGCAGCCAAGATCCGTCTTCAGGAACCACAGATACGCAGTATTTT. As protein: CASSQDPSSGTTDTQYF. The rearrangement uses TRBV4-1 and TRBJ2-3; D remains ambiguous. The CDR3 is 17 amino acids. With 0 bases removed from V and 2 bases from J, the gap between germline ends came to 15 bases. Germline V gene sequence: CDR1 MGHRA, CDR2 YSYEKL.

The CDR3 nucleotides read TGTGCCAGCAGACGTATCACAGGGGGCCCTGGGGCCAACGTCCTGACTTTC. Protein product: CASRRITGGPGANVLTF. The chain uses TRBV11-2 and TRBJ2-6; 9 nucleotides line up with TRBD1. The germline gives CDR1 SGHAT, CDR2 FQNNGV. There are 17 residues in the CDR3. The J segment lost 2 bases and the V segment lost 6 bases, leaving 8 bases of the junction unmatched. The complete variable domain, with remaining parts taken from reference TRBV11-2 and TRBJ2-6, reads EAGVAQSPRYKIIEKRQSVAFWCNPISGHATLYWYQQILGQGPKLLIQFQNNGVVDDSQLPKDRFSAERLKGVDSTLKIQPAKLEDSAVYLCASRRITGGPGANVLTFGAGSRLTVL.

A single count supports this clone. The J gene is TRBJ2-5, the V gene TRBV5-1, with 11 bases identical to TRBD2. The CDR3 covers 15 residues. With 6 bases clipped from V and 5 bases from J, the junction kept 9 bases outside the gene matches. The germline V gene encodes CDR1 SGHRS and CDR2 YFSETQ. The CDR3 sequence: CASTLLAGGPETQYF. CDR3 nucleotide sequence: TGCGCCAGCACCCTTTTAGCGGGGGGGCCGGAGACCCAGTACTTC. The full variable domain, rest sourced from reference TRBV5-1 and TRBJ2-5, is KAGVTQTPRYLIKTRGQQVTLSCSPISGHRSVSWYQQTPGQGLQFLFEYFSETQRNKGNFPGRFSGRQFSNSRSEMNVSTLELGDSALYLCASTLLAGGPETQYFGPGTRLLVL.

The V gene is TRBV9, the J gene TRBJ1-1; a possible D gene is TRBD1 (5 bases). CDR1 and CDR2 (germline): SGDLS, YYNGEE. CDR3 length: 13 amino acids. V shed 3 bases and J shed 6 bases, with 12 bases lying between them. The CDR3 loop reads CASSDGSGAEAFF. CDR3 DNA: TGTGCCAGCAGCGACGGATCGGGGGCTGAAGCTTTCTTT.

The genes are TRBV7-2 and TRBJ2-5; D is perhaps TRBD2 (5 bases). Per the germline V gene, CDR1 is SGHTA and CDR2 is FQGNSA. V lost 4 bases and J lost 4, with 25 bases in between. The CDR3 is 18 amino acids. CDR3 coding DNA: TGTGCCAGCAGCTCCGAAACGATACTAGTTACGAAGCGAGAGACCCAGTACTTC. The encoded protein is CASSSETILVTKRETQYF. The whole variable domain, filled in from reference TRBV7-2 and TRBJ2-5, reads GAGVSQSPSNKVTEKGKDVELRCDPISGHTALYWYRQSLGQGLEFLIYFQGNSAPDKSGLPSDRFSAERTGGSVSTLTIQRTQQEDSAVYLCASSSETILVTKRETQYFGPGTRLLVL.

The chain is built from TRBV28 and TRBJ2-3, with 10 nucleotides matching TRBD1. Germline CDR1 and CDR2: MDHEN and SYDVKM. The CDR3 spans 15 residues. Trimming cost V 4 bases and J 0 bases; bases outside gene matches: 1. This chain's CDR3 is CASSSGQGSTDTQYF. CDR3 DNA sequence: TGTGCCAGCAGTTCGGGACAGGGGAGCACAGATACGCAGTATTTT.

This sequence joins TRBV19 and TRBJ1-5, with D perhaps TRBD1 (6 bases). V lost 3 bases to trimming and J lost 3 bases, with 15 bases between them. The CDR3 contains 16 residues. CDR1 is LNHDA and CDR2 is SQIVND in the germline V gene (reference sequence). The CDR3 is CASSIRGGLNNQPQHF. DNA for the CDR3: TGTGCCAGTAGTATTAGAGGGGGTCTAAACAATCAGCCCCAGCATTTT.

The genes are TRBV6-5 and TRBJ1-3; no firm D call. The V gene lost 0 bases and the J gene lost 4 bases, with 10 bases spanning the gap. CDR3 size: 15 residues. Germline values: CDR1 MNHEY, CDR2 SVGAGI. CDR3 sequence: CASSYSREFGNTIYF. CDR3 DNA: TGTGCCAGCAGTTACTCTCGGGAATTCGGAAACACCATATATTTT.

The rearrangement joins TRBV14 to TRBJ2-2, with 8 positions matching TRBD1. V shed 2 bases and J 5 bases; nucleotides not matched to a gene: 7. Germline lookup yields CDR1 SGHDN and CDR2 FVKESK. This CDR3 has 16 amino acids. The CDR3 sequence: CASSQPRTGQTGELFF. As DNA, the CDR3 is TGTGCCAGCAGCCAACCGCGGACAGGGCAAACCGGGGAGCTGTTTTTT.

The CDR3 sequence: CATSRGGNQQGTGNTIYF. As DNA, the CDR3 is TGTGCCACCAGCAGAGGTGGGAATCAGCAGGGAACTGGAAACACCATATATTTT. The chain combines TRBV15 with TRBJ1-3; TRBD1 is a possible D gene (5 bases). There are 18 residues in the CDR3. The germline V and J ends were trimmed by 1 base and 2 bases, with 18 bases remaining between them. CDR1 and CDR2 from the germline V gene are LNHNV and YYDKDF (reference sequence).

The J gene is TRBJ1-1, the V gene TRBV7-2; D is unresolved. The CDR3 is 15 residues long. Trimming left V 5 bases short and J 0 bases short, with 13 bases between. Per the germline V gene, CDR1 is SGHTA and CDR2 is FQGNSA. The chain's CDR3 is CASSPFGRLNTEAFF. The DNA of the CDR3 is TGTGCCAGCAGCCCTTTCGGGAGGCTGAACACTGAAGCTTTCTTT.

This clone was observed once. The rearrangement joins TRBV5-6 to TRBJ2-7; TRBD1 matches 9 bases. The length of the CDR3 is 13 residues. The germline gives CDR1 SGHDT, CDR2 YYEEEE. J lost 5 bases, V lost 6 bases, and 6 bases had no gene match. The CDR3 region is CASTRTGEHEQYF. The CDR3 nucleotides read TGTGCCAGCACTCGGACAGGGGAACACGAGCAGTACTTC.

The chain recombines TRBV27 with TRBJ2-7; TRBD1 might be the D (5 bases). The CDR3 contains 14 residues. The germline CDR1 and CDR2 sequences are MNHEY and SMNVEV (reference sequence). V was clipped by 0 bases and J by 1 base, with 7 bases between them. CDR3 region: CASSLSTASYEQYF. The CDR3 DNA sequence: TGTGCCAGCAGTTTATCGACAGCGTCCTACGAGCAGTACTTC.

This clone was counted many times. This sequence joins TRBV11-1 and TRBJ1-1, with D possibly matching TRBD1 (6 bases). This CDR3 region has 15 residues. V was trimmed by 5 bases and J by 5 bases, leaving 18 bases between them. Germline V gives CDR1 SGHAT, CDR2 FQDESV (reference sequence). In nucleotides, the CDR3 is TGTGCCAGCAGCCTCCCCATCAGGGGTAAGACTGAAGCTTTCTTT. Its translation: CASSLPIRGKTEAFF.

The V gene is TRBV6-5, the J gene TRBJ2-7, with D possibly matching TRBD2 (5 bases). The CDR3 is 13 amino acids. Trimming removed 4 bases from V and 3 bases from J, with 10 bases in between. Germline V gene sequence: CDR1 MNHEY, CDR2 SVGAGI. CDR3 amino acids: CASSSSLVYEQYF. The CDR3 bases are TGTGCCAGCAGTTCTTCACTAGTCTACGAGCAGTACTTC.

The chain recombines TRBV3-1 (or the pseudogene TRBV3-2) with TRBJ1-6, with D unclear. In germline, CDR1 is LGHDT, CDR2 YNNKEL (reference sequence). Between the trimmed V and J ends, which lost 4 bases and 9 bases, there was a span of 13 bases. This CDR3 region has 14 residues. In nucleotides, the CDR3 is TGTGCCAGCAGCCGTCGTGGGGAGGTTTCACCCCTCCACTTT. This gives the protein CASSRRGEVSPLHF.

This rearrangement joins TRBV6-5 to TRBJ1-6; 9 bases match TRBD1. J gave up 9 bases and V 6 bases, and 3 bases lay outside the gene matches. The germline CDR1 and CDR2 sequences are MNHEY and SVGAGI. CDR3 length: 13 amino acids. The CDR3 region is CASRGQGRSPLHF. The CDR3 DNA reads TGTGCCAGCAGAGGACAGGGGCGTTCACCCCTCCACTTT.

CDR3 protein: CASSPQIATATNEKLFF. The CDR3 DNA is TGTGCCAGCAGCCCTCAGATAGCCACTGCAACTAATGAAAAACTGTTTTTT. J is TRBJ1-4 and V is TRBV9; D ambiguous. V lost 4 bases and J lost 0, with 16 bases in between. The CDR3 consists of 17 residues. Germline V gene sequence: CDR1 SGDLS, CDR2 YYNGEE.

V usage is TRBV2 and J usage is TRBJ2-5, with D uncertain. Per germline, CDR1 SNHLY and CDR2 FYNNEI. The CDR3 spans 12 residues. CDR3 nucleotides: TGTGCATCTAAGGCGGACCAAGAGACCCAGTACTTC. Translating it yields CASKADQETQYF.

J is TRBJ2-3 and V is TRBV5-1; possibly TRBD1 for D (6 bases). V was trimmed by 4 bases and J by 0 bases, leaving 12 bases between them. Germline V lookup: CDR1 SGHRS, CDR2 YFSETQ. The CDR3 runs 15 residues. Here the CDR3 DNA reads TGCGCCAGCAGCCCGGACAGTACTAGCACAGATACGCAGTATTTT. This sequence encodes CASSPDSTSTDTQYF.

Turning to this clone: The sample has other DNA sequences that encode this CDR3 too. The chain has TRBV18 and TRBJ1-6; 8 positions agree with TRBD1. The CDR3 extends over 14 amino acids. Trimming removed 3 bases from V and 9 bases from J; junction bases left unmatched: 4. Germline lookup yields CDR1 KGHSH and CDR2 LQKENI. The CDR3 loop reads CASSPDRAGSPLHF. CDR3 in DNA: TGTGCCAGCTCACCGGACAGGGCTGGTTCACCCCTCCACTTT.